One TCR beta chain is described in this entry. Its antigen remains unidentified. Time point meaning: blood 2 weeks post-SBRT. Sample treatment: 15 Gy SBRT to primary tumor, nephrectomy 4 weeks later. Germline V lookup: CDR1 SQVTM, CDR2 ANQGSEA. V trimming: 6 bases; J trimming: 2 bases; junction bases outside the gene matches: 12. The CDR3 has 16 residues. This record comes from a study of radiation and T cells in renal cell carcinoma. Study-wide results and caveats: From baseline, blood top tumor clonotypes peaked at 2 weeks post-radiation. Baseline intratumoral clonotype presence is unknown without pretreatment biopsies.

Data came from immunoSEQ multiplex PCR; TCRdb stores just in-frame clones and leaves some out. The sample shows over 55,000 clones, roughly four fifths of them seen only once. The chain employs TRBV29-1 and TRBJ1-2; 10 bases match TRBD1. The receptor was derived from a man aged 55 to 70 with renal cell carcinoma. The specimen comprised blood, sampled from a patient whose treatment included radiotherapy and nephrectomy. For the CDR3, the DNA is TGCAGCGTAGTGAATACAGGACAGGGGGGGAACTATGGCTACACCTTC. It yields the protein CSVVNTGQGGNYGYTF.